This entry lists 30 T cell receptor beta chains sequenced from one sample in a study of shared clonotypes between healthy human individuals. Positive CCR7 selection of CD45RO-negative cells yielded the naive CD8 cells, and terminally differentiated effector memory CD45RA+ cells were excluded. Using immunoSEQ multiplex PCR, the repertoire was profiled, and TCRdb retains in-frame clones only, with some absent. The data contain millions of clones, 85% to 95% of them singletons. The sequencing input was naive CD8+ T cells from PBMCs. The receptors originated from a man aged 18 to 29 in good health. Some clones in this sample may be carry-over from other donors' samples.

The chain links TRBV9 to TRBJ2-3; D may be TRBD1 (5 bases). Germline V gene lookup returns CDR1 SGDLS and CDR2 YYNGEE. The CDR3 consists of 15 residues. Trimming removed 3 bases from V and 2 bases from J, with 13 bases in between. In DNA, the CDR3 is TGTGCCAGCAGCGAGGGGTCTCGGTTCACAGATACGCAGTATTTT. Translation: CASSEGSRFTDTQYF.

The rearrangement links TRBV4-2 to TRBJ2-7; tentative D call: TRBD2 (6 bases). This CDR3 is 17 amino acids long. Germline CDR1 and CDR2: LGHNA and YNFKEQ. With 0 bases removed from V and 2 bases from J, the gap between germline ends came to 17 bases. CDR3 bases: TGTGCCAGCAGCCAAGATCCTCCAGGGCGGGGAACCTACGAGCAGTACTTC. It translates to CASSQDPPGRGTYEQYF.

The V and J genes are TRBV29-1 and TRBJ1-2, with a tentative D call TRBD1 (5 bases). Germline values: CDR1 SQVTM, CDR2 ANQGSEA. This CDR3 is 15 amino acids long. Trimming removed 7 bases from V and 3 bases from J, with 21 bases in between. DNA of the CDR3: TGCAGCGACCTCCCACCCCTGGACAAGCACTATGGCTACACCTTC. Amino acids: CSDLPPLDKHYGYTF.

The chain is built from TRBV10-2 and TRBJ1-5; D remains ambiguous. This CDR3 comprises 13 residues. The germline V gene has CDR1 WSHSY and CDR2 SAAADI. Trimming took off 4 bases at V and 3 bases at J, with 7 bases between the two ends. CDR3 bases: TGCGCCAGCAGTGTTGGGGTCAATCAGCCCCAGCATTTT. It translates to CASSVGVNQPQHF.

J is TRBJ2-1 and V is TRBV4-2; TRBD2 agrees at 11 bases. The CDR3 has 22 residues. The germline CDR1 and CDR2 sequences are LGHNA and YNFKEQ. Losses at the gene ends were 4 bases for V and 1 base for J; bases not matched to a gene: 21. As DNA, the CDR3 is TGTGCCAGCAGCCGACCCCAGCGCCCCCTAGCGGGAGGCGACCATTCCTACAATGAGCAGTTCTTC. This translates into CASSRPQRPLAGGDHSYNEQFF.

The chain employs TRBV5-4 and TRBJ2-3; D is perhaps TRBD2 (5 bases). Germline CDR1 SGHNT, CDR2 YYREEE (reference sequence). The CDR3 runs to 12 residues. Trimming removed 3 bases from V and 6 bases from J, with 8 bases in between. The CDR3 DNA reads TGTGCCAGCAGCTGGACTGCGGATACGCAGTATTTT. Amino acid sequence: CASSWTADTQYF.

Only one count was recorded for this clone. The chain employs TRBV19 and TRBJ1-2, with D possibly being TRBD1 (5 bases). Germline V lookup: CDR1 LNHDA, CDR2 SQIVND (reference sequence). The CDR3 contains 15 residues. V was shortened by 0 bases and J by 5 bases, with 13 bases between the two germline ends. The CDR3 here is CASSIDSGLGYGYTF. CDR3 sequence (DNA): TGTGCCAGTAGTATAGACTCGGGACTGGGTTATGGCTACACCTTC.

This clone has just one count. The CDR3: CASSSGPGPSTDTQYF. The CDR3 DNA sequence: TGCGCCAGCAGCTCAGGTCCGGGGCCTAGCACAGATACGCAGTATTTT. The chain combines TRBV5-1 with TRBJ2-3; D tentatively fits TRBD1 or TRBD2 (5 bases each). Germline assignment: CDR1 SGHRS and CDR2 YFSETQ. The CDR3 spans 16 residues. V was pared by 3 bases and J by 0 bases, with 14 bases between.

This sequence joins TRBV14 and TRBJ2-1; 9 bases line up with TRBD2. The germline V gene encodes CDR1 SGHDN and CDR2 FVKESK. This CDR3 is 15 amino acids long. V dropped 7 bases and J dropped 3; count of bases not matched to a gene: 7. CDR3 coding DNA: TGTGCCAGCACCGACCTAGCGGGAAGCTACAATGAGCAGTTCTTC. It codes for CASTDLAGSYNEQFF.

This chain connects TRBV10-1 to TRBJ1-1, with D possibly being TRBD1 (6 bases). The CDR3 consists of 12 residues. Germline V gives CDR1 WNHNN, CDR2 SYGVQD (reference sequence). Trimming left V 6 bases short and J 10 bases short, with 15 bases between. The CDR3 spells CASRDRFLVAFF. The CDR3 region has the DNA TGCGCCAGCAGAGACAGGTTTCTAGTAGCTTTCTTT.

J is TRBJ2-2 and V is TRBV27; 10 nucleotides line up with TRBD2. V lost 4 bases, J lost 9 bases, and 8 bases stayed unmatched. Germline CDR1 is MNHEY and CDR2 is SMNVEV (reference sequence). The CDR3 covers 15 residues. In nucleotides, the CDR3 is TGTGCCAGCAGTTCCCAGCGGGAGGGTAGCAGGGAGCTGTTTTTT. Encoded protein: CASSSQREGSRELFF.

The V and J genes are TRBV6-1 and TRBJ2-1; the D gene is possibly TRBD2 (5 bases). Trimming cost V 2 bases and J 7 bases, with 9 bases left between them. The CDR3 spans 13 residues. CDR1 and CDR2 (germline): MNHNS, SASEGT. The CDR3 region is CASSEWRVNEQFF. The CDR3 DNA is TGTGCCAGCAGTGAATGGCGGGTTAATGAGCAGTTCTTC.

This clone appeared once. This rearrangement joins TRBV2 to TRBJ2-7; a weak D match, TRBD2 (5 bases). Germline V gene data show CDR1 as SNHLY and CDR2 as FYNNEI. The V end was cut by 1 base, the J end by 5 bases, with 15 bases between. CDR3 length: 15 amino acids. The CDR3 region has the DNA TGTGCCAGCAGTGAAGTAGGAACAATGAGGGACGAGCAGTACTTC. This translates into CASSEVGTMRDEQYF.

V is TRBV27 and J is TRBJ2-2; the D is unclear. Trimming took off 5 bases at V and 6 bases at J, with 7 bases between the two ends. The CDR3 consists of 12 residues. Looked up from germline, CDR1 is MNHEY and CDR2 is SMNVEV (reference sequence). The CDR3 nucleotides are TGTGCCAGCAGTGCTAGGTCCGGGGAGCTGTTTTTT. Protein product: CASSARSGELFF.

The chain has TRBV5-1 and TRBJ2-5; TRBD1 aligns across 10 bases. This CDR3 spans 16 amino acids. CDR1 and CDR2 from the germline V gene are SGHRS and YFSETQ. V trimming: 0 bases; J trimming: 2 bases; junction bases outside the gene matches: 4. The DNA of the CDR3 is TGCGCCAGCAGCTTGGAAGGACAGGGGGGACAAGAGACCCAGTACTTC. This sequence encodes CASSLEGQGGQETQYF.

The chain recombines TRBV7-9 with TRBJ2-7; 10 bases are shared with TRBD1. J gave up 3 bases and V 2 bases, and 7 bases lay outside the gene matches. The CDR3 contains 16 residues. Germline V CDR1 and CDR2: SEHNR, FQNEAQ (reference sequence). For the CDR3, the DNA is TGTGCCAGCAGCTTAATGTTCGGGACAGGGGACTACGAGCAGTACTTC. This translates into CASSLMFGTGDYEQYF.

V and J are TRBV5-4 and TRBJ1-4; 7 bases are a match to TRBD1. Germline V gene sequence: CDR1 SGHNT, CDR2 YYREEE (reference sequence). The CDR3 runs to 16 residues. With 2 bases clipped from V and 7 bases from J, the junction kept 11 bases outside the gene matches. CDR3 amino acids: CASSFIPGTVGEKLFF. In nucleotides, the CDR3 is TGTGCCAGCAGCTTTATACCCGGGACAGTAGGTGAAAAACTGTTTTTT.

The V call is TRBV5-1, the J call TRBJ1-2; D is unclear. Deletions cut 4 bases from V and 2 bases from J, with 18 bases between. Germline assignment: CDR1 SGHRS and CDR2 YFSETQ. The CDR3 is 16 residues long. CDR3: CASSPNRSGPNYGYTF. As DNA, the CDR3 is TGCGCCAGCAGCCCGAATCGCAGTGGGCCCAACTATGGCTACACCTTC.

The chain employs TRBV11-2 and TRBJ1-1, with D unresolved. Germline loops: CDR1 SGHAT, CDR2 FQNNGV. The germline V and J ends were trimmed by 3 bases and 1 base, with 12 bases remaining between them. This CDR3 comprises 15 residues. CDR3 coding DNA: TGTGCCAGCAGCTTTGCTGGGGTGTGGAACACTGAAGCTTTCTTT. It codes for CASSFAGVWNTEAFF. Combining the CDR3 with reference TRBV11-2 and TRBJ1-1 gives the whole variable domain EAGVAQSPRYKIIEKRQSVAFWCNPISGHATLYWYQQILGQGPKLLIQFQNNGVVDDSQLPKDRFSAERLKGVDSTLKIQPAKLEDSAVYLCASSFAGVWNTEAFFGQGTRLTVV.

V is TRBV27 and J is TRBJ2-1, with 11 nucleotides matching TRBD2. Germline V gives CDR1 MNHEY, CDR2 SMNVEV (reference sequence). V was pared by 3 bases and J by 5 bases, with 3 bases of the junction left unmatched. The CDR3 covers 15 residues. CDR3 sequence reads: CASSLSLAGDNEQFF. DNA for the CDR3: TGTGCCAGCAGTTTGTCACTAGCGGGAGACAATGAGCAGTTCTTC.

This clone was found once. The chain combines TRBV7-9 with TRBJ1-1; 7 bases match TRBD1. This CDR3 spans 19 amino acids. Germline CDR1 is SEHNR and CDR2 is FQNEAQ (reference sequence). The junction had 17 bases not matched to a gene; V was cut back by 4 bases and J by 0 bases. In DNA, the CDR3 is TGTGCCAGCAGCTCCCCCCGGACAGGTTGGGAGGGAATGAACACTGAAGCTTTCTTT. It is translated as CASSSPRTGWEGMNTEAFF.

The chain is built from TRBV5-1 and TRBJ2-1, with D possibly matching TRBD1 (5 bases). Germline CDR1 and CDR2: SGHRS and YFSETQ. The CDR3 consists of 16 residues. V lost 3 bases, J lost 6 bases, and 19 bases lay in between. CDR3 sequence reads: CASSSEPDNGINEQFF. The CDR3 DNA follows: TGCGCCAGCAGCTCGGAACCGGACAATGGAATCAATGAGCAGTTCTTC.

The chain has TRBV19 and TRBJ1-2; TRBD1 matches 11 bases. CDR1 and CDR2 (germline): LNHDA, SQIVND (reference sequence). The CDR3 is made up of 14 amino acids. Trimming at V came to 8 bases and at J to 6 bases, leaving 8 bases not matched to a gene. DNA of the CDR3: TGTGCCAGTTCAAGGACAGGGGGCGCCGATGGCTACACCTTC. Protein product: CASSRTGGADGYTF.

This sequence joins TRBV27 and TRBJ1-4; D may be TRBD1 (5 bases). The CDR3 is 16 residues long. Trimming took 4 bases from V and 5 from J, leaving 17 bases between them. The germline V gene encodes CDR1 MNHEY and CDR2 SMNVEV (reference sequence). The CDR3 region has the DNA TGTGCCAGCAGTTACAGGTTCCCACTTTTAAATGAAAAACTGTTTTTT. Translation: CASSYRFPLLNEKLFF.

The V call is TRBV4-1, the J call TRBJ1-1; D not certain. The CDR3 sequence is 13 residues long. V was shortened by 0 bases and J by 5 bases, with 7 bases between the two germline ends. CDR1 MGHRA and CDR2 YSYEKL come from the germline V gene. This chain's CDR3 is CASSQDYETEAFF. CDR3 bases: TGCGCCAGCAGCCAAGATTACGAAACTGAAGCTTTCTTT.

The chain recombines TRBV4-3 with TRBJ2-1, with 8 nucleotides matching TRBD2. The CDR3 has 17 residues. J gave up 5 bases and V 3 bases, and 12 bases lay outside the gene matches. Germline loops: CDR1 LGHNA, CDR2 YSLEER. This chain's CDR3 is CASSHLLAGLADNEQFF. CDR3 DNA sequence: TGCGCCAGCAGCCACCTCCTAGCGGGCCTTGCGGACAATGAGCAGTTCTTC.

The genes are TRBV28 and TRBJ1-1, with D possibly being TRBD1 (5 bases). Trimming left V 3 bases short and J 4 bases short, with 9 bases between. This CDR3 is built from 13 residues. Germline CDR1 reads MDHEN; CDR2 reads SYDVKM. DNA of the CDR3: TGTGCCAGCAGTTTGATGGGGCGCACTGAAGCTTTCTTT. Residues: CASSLMGRTEAFF. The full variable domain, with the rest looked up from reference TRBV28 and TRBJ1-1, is DVKVTQSSRYLVKRTGEKVFLECVQDMDHENMFWYRQDPGLGLRLIYFSYDVKMKEKGDIPEGYSVSREKKERFSLILESASTNQTSMYLCASSLMGRTEAFFGQGTRLTVV.

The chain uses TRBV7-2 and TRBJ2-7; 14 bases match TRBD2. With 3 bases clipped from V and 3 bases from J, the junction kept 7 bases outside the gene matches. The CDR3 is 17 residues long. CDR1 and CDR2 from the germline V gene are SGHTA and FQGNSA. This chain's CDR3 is CASSLYGTSGRYYEQYF. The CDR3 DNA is TGTGCCAGCAGCTTGTATGGGACTAGCGGGAGATACTACGAGCAGTACTTC.

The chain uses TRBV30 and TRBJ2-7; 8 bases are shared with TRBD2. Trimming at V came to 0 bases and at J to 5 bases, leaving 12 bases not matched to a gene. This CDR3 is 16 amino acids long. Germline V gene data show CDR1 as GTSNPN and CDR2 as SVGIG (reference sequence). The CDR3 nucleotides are TGTGCCTGGAGTGTATATCTGGCGGGAGGCACGGACGAGCAGTACTTC. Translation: CAWSVYLAGGTDEQYF.

The CDR3 region has the DNA TGTGCCATCAGTGACCTTCCCGGGAGGGGGGAGACCCAGTACTTC. The encoded protein is CAISDLPGRGETQYF. V is TRBV10-3 and J is TRBJ2-5, with 8 bases that match TRBD2. Trimming cost V 3 bases and J 5 bases; bases outside gene matches: 8. The CDR3 runs to 15 residues. Germline CDR1 is ENHRY and CDR2 is SYGVKD.